Shown below are 19 T cell receptor beta chains from a single sample sequenced in a study of CD4 T cells in relation to SARS-CoV-2 and coronaviruses. Their antigen targets remain unknown. Assay: immunoSEQ multiplex PCR; the TCRdb copy retains only in-frame clones and omits some. The sample carries some 20,000 clones, more than 70% recorded once. The unexposed donors gave CD4+ T cells in about 2010-2019, prior to COVID-19. The cells were cultured for approximately ten days before CD4+ T cells were isolated. The specimen sequenced was CD4+ T cells from PBMCs, cultured in vitro. These receptors were collected from a human donor in good health.

The chain joins TRBV19 to TRBJ2-2; D call uncertain. The CDR3 is made up of 13 amino acids. The germline V and J ends were trimmed by 0 bases and 3 bases, with 2 bases remaining between them. Germline loops: CDR1 LNHDA, CDR2 SQIVND (reference sequence). CDR3 in DNA: TGTGCCAGTAGTATAGATGACACCGGGGAGCTGTTTTTT. Protein sequence: CASSIDDTGELFF.

The chain uses TRBV11-2 and TRBJ1-5; a possible D gene is TRBD1 (5 bases). The V and J ends lost 1 base and 2 bases respectively, with 15 bases between them. CDR1 is SGHAT, CDR2 FQNNGV, per germline. This CDR3 region has 17 residues. The CDR3 spells CASSLGQGVGGNQPQHF. In nucleotides, the CDR3 is TGTGCCAGCAGCTTAGGGCAAGGGGTCGGAGGCAATCAGCCCCAGCATTTT.

The chain has TRBV10-2 and TRBJ1-4; D unclear. In germline, CDR1 is WSHSY, CDR2 SAAADI. Between the trimmed V and J ends, which lost 0 bases and 10 bases, there was a span of 15 bases. This CDR3 comprises 15 residues. DNA of the CDR3: TGCGCCAGCAGTGAGTCAATCCGGACCCGTGGAAAACTGTTTTTT. This gives the protein CASSESIRTRGKLFF.

This clone has just a few counts. The chain uses TRBV6-1 and TRBJ2-7; D is tentatively TRBD1 or TRBD2 (5 bases each). The V end was cut by 0 bases, the J end by 2 bases, with 8 bases between. Germline-derived CDR1 and CDR2 are MNHNS and SASEGT. The CDR3 has 14 amino acids. DNA for the CDR3: TGTGCCAGCAGTGAAGCGGGACGGACCTACGAGCAGTACTTC. It encodes CASSEAGRTYEQYF.

The gene calls are TRBV15 and TRBJ1-2; TRBD1 is a possible D gene (5 bases). Germline V gives CDR1 LNHNV, CDR2 YYDKDF (reference sequence). The CDR3 length is 15 residues. V dropped 1 base and J dropped 2 bases, with 11 bases sitting between them. This chain's CDR3 is CATSRGPSGNYGYTF. The CDR3, as DNA: TGTGCCACCAGCAGAGGCCCGTCAGGGAACTATGGCTACACCTTC.

This clone appeared a single time. This chain joins TRBV2 and TRBJ2-3, with 7 bases matching TRBD2. CDR3 length equals 14 residues. J gave up 4 bases and V 8 bases, and 9 bases lay outside the gene matches. Germline CDR1 and CDR2: SNHLY and FYNNEI. The chain's CDR3 is CASQSAGVPDTQYF. The CDR3 DNA reads as TGTGCCAGCCAGTCTGCGGGAGTCCCAGATACGCAGTATTTT.

This sequence joins TRBV5-5 and TRBJ2-1, with TRBD2 identical over 10 bases. CDR1 SGHKS and CDR2 YYEKEE come from the germline V gene (reference sequence). CDR3 size: 17 residues. V lost 4 bases to trimming and J lost 4 bases; unmatched junction nucleotides: 11. The chain's CDR3 is CASSQLVAGGGYNEQFF. In DNA form, the CDR3 reads TGTGCCAGCAGCCAACTCGTAGCGGGAGGAGGTTACAATGAGCAGTTCTTC.

This clone turned up a few times. The chain recombines TRBV5-1 with TRBJ1-4; the D is unclear. The CDR3 covers 14 residues. Looked up from germline, CDR1 is SGHRS and CDR2 is YFSETQ. V was clipped by 0 bases and J by 5 bases, with 8 bases between them. As DNA, the CDR3 is TGCGCCAGCAGCTTGGGGCAGAAGAATGAAAAACTGTTTTTT. This gives the protein CASSLGQKNEKLFF.

The CDR3, as DNA: TGTGCCAGCTTCAAGACAGGGGCTGCAACTAATGAAAAACTGTTTTTT. It codes for CASFKTGAATNEKLFF. The genes are TRBV28 and TRBJ1-4; TRBD1 agrees at 8 bases. The J segment lost 0 bases and the V segment lost 8 bases, leaving 8 bases of the junction unmatched. Germline V gives CDR1 MDHEN, CDR2 SYDVKM. This CDR3 spans 16 amino acids.

V and J are TRBV20-1 and TRBJ2-5, with unresolved D. Trimming pared 5 bases from V and 5 bases from J, leaving 9 bases between. Germline CDR1 is DFQATT and CDR2 is SNEGSKA (reference sequence). The CDR3 extends over 11 amino acids. Written as DNA, the CDR3 is TGCAGTGCTTCCTCGGGTGAGACCCAGTACTTC. Translated, it gives CSASSGETQYF.

The V and J genes are TRBV3-1 (or the pseudogene TRBV3-2) and TRBJ1-4; the D is unclear. The length of the CDR3 is 15 residues. V was trimmed by 0 bases and J by 5 bases, leaving 10 bases between them. Germline V gene data show CDR1 as LGHDT and CDR2 as YNNKEL (reference sequence). The CDR3 is CASSQDPGGNEKLFF. The CDR3 DNA is TGTGCCAGCAGCCAAGATCCGGGAGGCAATGAAAAACTGTTTTTT.

V usage is TRBV18 and J usage is TRBJ2-1; 9 bases fit TRBD1. The germline V gene encodes CDR1 KGHSH and CDR2 LQKENI. This CDR3 has 14 amino acids. Germline trimming cut 9 bases from V and 8 bases from J; bases unmatched to any gene: 11. The CDR3 is CASFMDRGDHEQFF. The CDR3 DNA reads as TGTGCCAGTTTCATGGACAGGGGAGATCATGAGCAGTTCTTC. The entire variable domain, with the rest obtained from reference TRBV18 and TRBJ2-1, is as follows: NAGVMQNPRHLVRRRGQEARLRCSPMKGHSHVYWYRQLPEEGLKFMVYLQKENIIDESGMPKERFSAEFPKEGPSILRIQQVVRGDSAAYFCASFMDRGDHEQFFGPGTRLTVL.

This rearrangement joins TRBV10-1 to TRBJ1-1, with a possible D match to TRBD1 (6 bases). CDR1 is WNHNN, CDR2 SYGVQD, per germline (reference sequence). Trimming cost V 5 bases and J 0 bases, with 13 bases left between them. The CDR3 runs 15 residues. The CDR3 region has the DNA TGCGCCAGCAGTATGTTTCGGACAGTGAACACTGAAGCTTTCTTT. The encoded protein is CASSMFRTVNTEAFF.

This chain joins TRBV5-1 and TRBJ2-2; D may be TRBD1 or TRBD2 (5 bases each). Trimming took 9 bases from V and 7 from J, leaving 22 bases between them. The CDR3 is made up of 15 amino acids. The germline CDR1 and CDR2 sequences are SGHRS and YFSETQ. CDR3 nucleotides: TGCGCCACTCACCCGGTTCCCGGGGCCGTCGGGGAGCTGTTTTTT. Translating it yields CATHPVPGAVGELFF.

The chain recombines TRBV7-2 with TRBJ1-5; no reliable D call. Trimming took off 6 bases at V and 3 bases at J, with 12 bases between the two ends. CDR3 length: 14 residues. Per the germline V gene, CDR1 is SGHTA and CDR2 is FQGNSA. In DNA, the CDR3 is TGTGCCAGCAGAGAAGGGAGATACAATCAGCCCCAGCATTTT. Translating gives CASREGRYNQPQHF.

V is TRBV3-1 (or the pseudogene TRBV3-2) and J is TRBJ2-1; 11 bases match TRBD2. This CDR3 comprises 15 residues. Germline loops: CDR1 LGHDT, CDR2 YNNKEL (reference sequence). The V and J ends lost 3 bases and 6 bases, in that order; junction bases with no gene match: 4. The CDR3 nucleotides read TGTGCCAGCAGCCAGGGGACTAGCGGACGCAATGAGCAGTTCTTC. As protein: CASSQGTSGRNEQFF.

V is TRBV7-6 and J is TRBJ1-5, with TRBD1 matching over 11 bases. The germline CDR1 and CDR2 sequences are SGHVS and FNYEAQ. The ends lost 3 bases at V and 4 bases at J; junction bases unmatched: 5. This CDR3 spans 16 amino acids. CDR3 sequence: CASSLSGTGGNQPQHF. The CDR3 DNA reads as TGTGCCAGCAGCTTGTCCGGGACAGGGGGTAATCAGCCCCAGCATTTT.

The DNA for the CDR3 is TGTGCCAGCAGGTACAGGGAGAGTAGCACTGAAGCTTTCTTT. This codes for CASRYRESSTEAFF. V is TRBV2 and J is TRBJ1-1; maybe TRBD1 (6 bases). Trimming removed 6 bases from V and 4 bases from J, with 15 bases in between. There are 14 residues in the CDR3. CDR1 and CDR2 from the germline V gene are SNHLY and FYNNEI.

This chain links TRBV28 with TRBJ2-3, with a weak D call TRBD1 (6 bases). The germline CDR1 and CDR2 sequences are MDHEN and SYDVKM. This CDR3 is 15 amino acids long. Between the trimmed V and J ends, which lost 6 bases and 3 bases, there was a span of 16 bases. DNA for the CDR3: TGTGCCAGCAGCCATGAGGGGGTGCGGACAGATACGCAGTATTTT. Translating gives CASSHEGVRTDTQYF.